Listed here is a single T cell receptor (beta chain). Its antigen target is currently unknown. Base quality data are lacking; no much larger clone is found one base away. This record belongs to a study of control samples from healthy donors and cancer patients (dated by TCRdb to between 2020 and 2021). The library was made by the immunoSEQ multiplex PCR assay. This immuneACCESS table, as held by TCRdb, lists in-frame sequences with V and J called but not all clones. Of the missing ones, under half trace to an unresolved V gene in checked studies; the others have no known cause. The table for this sample lists over 85,000 clones; 85% to 95% of them were counted only once. The ten most abundant clones make up approximately 1.5% of the sample. Source material: blood. The TCR comes from a woman in her twenties or thirties in good health.

The sequence in DNA is TGTGCCAGCCAGCGGCCCTGGGGCGAGCAGTACTTC. Its amino acids are CASQRPWGEQYF. The rearranged segments are TRBV2 and TRBJ2-7, with TRBD2 tentatively as D gene (5 bases match). The germline V gene yields SNHLY for CDR1 and FYNNEI for CDR2. The CDR3 sequence holds 12 residues, the cysteine and phenylalanine included. Only the CDR3 portion is preserved as DNA: 36 bases, with reading frame beginning at the first base. V loses 8 bases, J loses 6 bases, and the germline ends lie 14 bases apart.